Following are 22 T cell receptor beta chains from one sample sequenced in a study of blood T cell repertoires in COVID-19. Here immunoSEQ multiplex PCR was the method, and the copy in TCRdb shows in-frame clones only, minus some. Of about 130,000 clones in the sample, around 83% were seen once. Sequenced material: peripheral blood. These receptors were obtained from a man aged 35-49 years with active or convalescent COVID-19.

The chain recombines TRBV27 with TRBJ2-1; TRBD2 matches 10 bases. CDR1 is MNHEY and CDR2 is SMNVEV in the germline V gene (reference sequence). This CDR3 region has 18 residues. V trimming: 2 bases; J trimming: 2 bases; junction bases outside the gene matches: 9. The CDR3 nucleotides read TGTGCCAGCAGTTTACTAGCGGGGGCGATTCCAACCTACAATGAGCAGTTCTTC. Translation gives CASSLLAGAIPTYNEQFF.

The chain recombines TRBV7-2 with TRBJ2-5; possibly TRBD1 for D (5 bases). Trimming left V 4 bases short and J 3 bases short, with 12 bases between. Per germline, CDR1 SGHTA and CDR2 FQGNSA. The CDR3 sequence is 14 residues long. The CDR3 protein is CASSSDRAEETQYF. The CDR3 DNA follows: TGTGCCAGCAGCTCCGACAGAGCAGAAGAGACCCAGTACTTC.

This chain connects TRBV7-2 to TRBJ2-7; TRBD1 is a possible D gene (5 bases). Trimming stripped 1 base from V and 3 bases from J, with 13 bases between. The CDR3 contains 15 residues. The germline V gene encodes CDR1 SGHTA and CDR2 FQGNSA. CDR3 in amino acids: CASSLEAGLNYEQYF. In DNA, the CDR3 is TGTGCCAGCAGCTTAGAAGCAGGGCTAAACTACGAGCAGTACTTC.

CDR3 sequence: CASSQGAEETQYF. The CDR3 DNA reads as TGCGCCAGCAGCCAGGGGGCGGAGGAGACCCAGTACTTC. V and J are TRBV10-1 and TRBJ2-5; 8 bases agree with TRBD1. Germline V lookup: CDR1 WNHNN, CDR2 SYGVQD (reference sequence). The CDR3 runs to 13 residues. The V segment lost 6 bases and the J segment 5 bases; nucleotides outside the gene matches: 5.

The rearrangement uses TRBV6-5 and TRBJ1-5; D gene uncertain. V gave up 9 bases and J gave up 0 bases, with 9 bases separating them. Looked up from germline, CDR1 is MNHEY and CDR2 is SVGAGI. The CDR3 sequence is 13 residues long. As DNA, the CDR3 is TGTGCCAGTTCTGAACTTAGCAATCAGCCCCAGCATTTT. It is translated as CASSELSNQPQHF.

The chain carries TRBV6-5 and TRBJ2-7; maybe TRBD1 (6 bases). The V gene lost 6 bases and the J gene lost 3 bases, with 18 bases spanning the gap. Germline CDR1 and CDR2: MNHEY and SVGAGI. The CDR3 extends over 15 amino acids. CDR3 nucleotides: TGTGCCAGCAGCTTCCTTAGGGGGAACCTCTACGAGCAGTACTTC. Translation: CASSFLRGNLYEQYF.

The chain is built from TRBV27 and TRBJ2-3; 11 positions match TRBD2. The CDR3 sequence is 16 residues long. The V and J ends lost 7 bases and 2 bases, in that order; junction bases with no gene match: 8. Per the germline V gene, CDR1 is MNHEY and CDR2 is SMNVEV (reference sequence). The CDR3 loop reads CASTTSGGRTTDTQYF. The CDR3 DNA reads TGTGCCAGCACAACTAGCGGGGGACGTACCACAGATACGCAGTATTTT.

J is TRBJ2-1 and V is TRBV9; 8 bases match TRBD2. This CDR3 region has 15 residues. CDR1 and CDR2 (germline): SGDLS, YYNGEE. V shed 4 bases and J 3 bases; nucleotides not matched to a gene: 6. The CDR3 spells CASSLSGTSYNEQFF. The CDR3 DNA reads TGTGCCAGCAGCCTATCCGGGACTAGCTACAATGAGCAGTTCTTC.

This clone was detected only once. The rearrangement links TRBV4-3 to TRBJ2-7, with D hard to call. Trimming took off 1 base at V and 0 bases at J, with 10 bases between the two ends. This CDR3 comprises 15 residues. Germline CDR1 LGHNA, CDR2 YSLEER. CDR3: CASSQGAQSSYEQYF. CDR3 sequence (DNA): TGCGCCAGCAGCCAAGGGGCCCAGAGCTCCTACGAGCAGTACTTC.

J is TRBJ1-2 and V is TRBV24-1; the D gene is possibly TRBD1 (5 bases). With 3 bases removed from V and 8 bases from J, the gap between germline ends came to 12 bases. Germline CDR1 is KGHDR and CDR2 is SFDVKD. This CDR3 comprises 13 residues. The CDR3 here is CATSDDTGYGYTF. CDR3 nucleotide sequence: TGTGCCACCAGTGATGACACAGGTTACGGCTACACCTTC.

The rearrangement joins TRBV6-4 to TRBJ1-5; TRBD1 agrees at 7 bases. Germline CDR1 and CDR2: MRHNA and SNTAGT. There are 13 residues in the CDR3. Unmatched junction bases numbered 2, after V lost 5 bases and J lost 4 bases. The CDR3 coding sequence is TGTGCCAGCAGTCGGGACAGAAATCAGCCCCAGCATTTT. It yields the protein CASSRDRNQPQHF.

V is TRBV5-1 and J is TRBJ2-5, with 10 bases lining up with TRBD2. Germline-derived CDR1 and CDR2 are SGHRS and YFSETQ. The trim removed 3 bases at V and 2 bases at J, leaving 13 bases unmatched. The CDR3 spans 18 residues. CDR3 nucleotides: TGCGCCAGCAGCTCCCGCGGGGATAGCGGGGGGAGTCAAGAGACCCAGTACTTC. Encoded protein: CASSSRGDSGGSQETQYF. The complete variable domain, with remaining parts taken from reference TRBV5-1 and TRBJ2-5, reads KAGVTQTPRYLIKTRGQQVTLSCSPISGHRSVSWYQQTPGQGLQFLFEYFSETQRNKGNFPGRFSGRQFSNSRSEMNVSTLELGDSALYLCASSSRGDSGGSQETQYFGPGTRLLVL.

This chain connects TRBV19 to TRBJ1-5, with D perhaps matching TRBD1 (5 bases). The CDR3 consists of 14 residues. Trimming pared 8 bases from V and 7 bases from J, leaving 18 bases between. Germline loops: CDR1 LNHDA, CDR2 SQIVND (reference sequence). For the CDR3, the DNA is TGTGCCAGTCGGACCGGGACTACGAACCAGCCCCAGCATTTT. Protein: CASRTGTTNQPQHF.

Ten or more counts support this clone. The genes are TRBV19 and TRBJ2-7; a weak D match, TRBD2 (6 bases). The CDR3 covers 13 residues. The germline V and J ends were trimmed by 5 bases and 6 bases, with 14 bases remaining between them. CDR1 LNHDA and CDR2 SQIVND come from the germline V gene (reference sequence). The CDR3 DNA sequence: TGTGCCAGTAGTGAACTTGGCGGGATCGAGCAGTACTTC. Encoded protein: CASSELGGIEQYF.

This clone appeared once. For the CDR3, the DNA is TGTGCCAGCAGCTCAACCCGACCGACAGGCTATGGCTACACCTTC. Its translation: CASSSTRPTGYGYTF. The rearrangement links TRBV7-2 to TRBJ1-2; tentatively, D is TRBD1 (6 bases). V gave up 4 bases and J gave up 4 bases, with 16 bases separating them. Germline CDR1 and CDR2: SGHTA and FQGNSA. This CDR3 comprises 15 residues.

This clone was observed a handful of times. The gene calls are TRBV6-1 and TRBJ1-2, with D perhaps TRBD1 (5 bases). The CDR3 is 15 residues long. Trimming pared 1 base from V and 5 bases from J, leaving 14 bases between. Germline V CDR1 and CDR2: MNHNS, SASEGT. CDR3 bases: TGTGCCAGCAGTGAAGGATCCGGGACTAGGTATGGCTACACCTTC. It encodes CASSEGSGTRYGYTF.

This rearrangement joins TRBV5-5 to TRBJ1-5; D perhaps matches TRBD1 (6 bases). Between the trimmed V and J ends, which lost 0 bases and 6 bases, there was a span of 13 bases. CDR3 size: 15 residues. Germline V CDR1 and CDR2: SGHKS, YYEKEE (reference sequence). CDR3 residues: CASSLVAGDSQPQHF. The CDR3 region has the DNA TGTGCCAGCAGCTTGGTAGCAGGGGATAGTCAGCCCCAGCATTTT.

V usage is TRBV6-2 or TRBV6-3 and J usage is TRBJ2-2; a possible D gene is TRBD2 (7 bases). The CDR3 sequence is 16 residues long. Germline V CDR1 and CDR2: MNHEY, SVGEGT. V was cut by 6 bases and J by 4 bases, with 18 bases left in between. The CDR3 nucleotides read TGTGCCAGCAGCCCCTCACGGGGGGCGGGCACCGGGGAGCTGTTTTTT. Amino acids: CASSPSRGAGTGELFF.

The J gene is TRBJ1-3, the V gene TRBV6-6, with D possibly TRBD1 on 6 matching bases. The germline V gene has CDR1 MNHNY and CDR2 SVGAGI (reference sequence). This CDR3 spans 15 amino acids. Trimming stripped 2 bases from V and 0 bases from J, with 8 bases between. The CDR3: CASSYGGGSGNTIYF. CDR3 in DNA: TGTGCCAGCAGTTACGGGGGCGGCTCTGGAAACACCATATATTTT.

The CDR3 nucleotides read TGTGCCAGCTCACCAGGGACAGACTACGAGCAGTACTTC. This codes for CASSPGTDYEQYF. V is TRBV18 and J is TRBJ2-7, with TRBD1 matching over 7 bases. CDR1 and CDR2 from the germline V gene are KGHSH and LQKENI. Trimming took 2 bases from V and 3 from J; bases not matched to a gene: 1. CDR3 length equals 13 residues.

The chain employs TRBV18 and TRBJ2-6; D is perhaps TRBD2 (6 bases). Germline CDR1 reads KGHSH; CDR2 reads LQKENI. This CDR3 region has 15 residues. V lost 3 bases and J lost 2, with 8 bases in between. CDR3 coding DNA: TGTGCCAGCTCACCCGGCGGGGCTGGGGCCAACGTCCTGACTTTC. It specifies CASSPGGAGANVLTF.

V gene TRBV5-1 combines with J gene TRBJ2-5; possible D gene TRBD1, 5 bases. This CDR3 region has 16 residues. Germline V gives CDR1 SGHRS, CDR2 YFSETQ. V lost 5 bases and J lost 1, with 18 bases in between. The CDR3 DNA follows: TGCGCCAGCAGACTTATGTCGACAGCCCCCCAAGAGACCCAGTACTTC. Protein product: CASRLMSTAPQETQYF.